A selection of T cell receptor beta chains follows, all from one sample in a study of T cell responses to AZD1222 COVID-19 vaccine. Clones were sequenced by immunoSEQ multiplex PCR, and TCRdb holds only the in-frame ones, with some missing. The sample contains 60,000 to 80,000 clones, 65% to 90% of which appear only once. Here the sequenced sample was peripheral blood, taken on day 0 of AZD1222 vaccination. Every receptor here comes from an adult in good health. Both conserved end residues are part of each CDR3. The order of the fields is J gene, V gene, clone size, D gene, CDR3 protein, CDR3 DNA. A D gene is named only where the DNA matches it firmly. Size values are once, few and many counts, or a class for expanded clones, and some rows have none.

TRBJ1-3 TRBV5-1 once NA CASNQGSGNTIYF TGCGCCAGCAATCAGGGTTCTGGAAACACCATATATTTT
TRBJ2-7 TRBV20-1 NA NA CSARPSYEQYF TGCAGTGCTAGACCCTCCTACGAGCAGTACTTC
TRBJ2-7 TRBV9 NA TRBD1 CASSPGQASYEQYF TGTGCCAGCAGCCCGGGACAGGCCTCCTACGAGCAGTACTTC
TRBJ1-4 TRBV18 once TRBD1 CASSPPGQWEKLFF TGTGCCAGCTCACCCCCGGGACAGTGGGAAAAACTGTTTTTT
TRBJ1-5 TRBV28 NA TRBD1 CASWTGNNQPQHF TGTGCCAGTTGGACAGGTAACAATCAGCCCCAGCATTTT
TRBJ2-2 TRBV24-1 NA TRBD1 CATSLTGVTGELFF TGTGCCACCAGTCTGACAGGGGTCACCGGGGAGCTGTTTTTT
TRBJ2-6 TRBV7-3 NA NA CASSLRVAGANVLTF TGTGCCAGCAGCTTACGGGTGGCTGGGGCCAACGTCCTGACTTTC
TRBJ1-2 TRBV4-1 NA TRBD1 CASSEQGDYGYTF TGCGCCAGCAGCGAACAGGGGGACTATGGCTACACCTTC
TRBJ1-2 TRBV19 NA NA CASLSRGYGYTF TGTGCCAGTCTGTCGCGGGGGTATGGCTACACCTTC
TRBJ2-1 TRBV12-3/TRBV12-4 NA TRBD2 CASSLGGGDEQFF TGTGCCAGCAGTTTAGGTGGGGGGGATGAGCAGTTCTTC
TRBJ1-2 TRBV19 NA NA CASTDQAGRTEGYTF TGTGCCAGTACCGACCAGGCAGGACGAACGGAGGGCTACACCTTC
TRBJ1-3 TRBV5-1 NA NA CASSLDMSSGNTIYF TGCGCCAGCAGCTTGGACATGAGCTCTGGAAACACCATATATTTT
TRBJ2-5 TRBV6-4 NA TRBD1 CASSAGQAKETQYF TGTGCCAGCAGCGCCGGACAGGCAAAAGAGACCCAGTACTTC
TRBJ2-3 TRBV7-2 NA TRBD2 CASTWTSGSTDTQYF TGTGCCAGCACCTGGACTAGCGGATCCACAGATACGCAGTATTTT
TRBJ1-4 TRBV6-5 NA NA CASSPRGGDEKLFF TGTGCCAGCAGTCCCCGGGGAGGCGATGAAAAACTGTTTTTT
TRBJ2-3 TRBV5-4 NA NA CASSLEGADTQYF TGTGCCAGCAGCCTGGAGGGCGCAGATACGCAGTATTTT